Here is one TCR beta chain with its context. The PCR contained 60 Vbeta and 13 Jbeta primers. Clones were sequenced by immunoSEQ multiplex PCR, and TCRdb holds only the in-frame ones, with some missing. This table holds some 200,000 clones, approximately 88% found once. The data originate from a study of cytomegalovirus exposure and HLA in healthy donors. Sequenced material: PBMCs. This clonotype was sampled from a boy younger than 10 in good health and CMV-seronegative.

The CDR3 region is CASSQDGLQYNEQFF. CDR3 DNA sequence: TGTGCCAGCAGCCAAGACGGGTTGCAGTACAATGAGCAGTTCTTC. The chain employs TRBV14 and TRBJ2-1, with unresolved D. Germline-derived CDR1 and CDR2 are SGHDN and FVKESK. V was trimmed by 0 bases and J by 4 bases, leaving 10 bases between them. This CDR3 comprises 15 residues.